This record looks at one T cell receptor (beta chain) sequence and its context. Its cognate antigen is unknown. Different DNA sequences within this sample yield the same CDR3. Generated by immunoSEQ multiplex PCR, the TCRdb table keeps only in-frame clones and is missing some. The sample yields some 2.3 million clones, about 92% seen once. V was shortened by 1 base and J by 1 base, with 10 bases between the two germline ends. Germline V lookup: CDR1 SGHRS, CDR2 YFSETQ. The CDR3 contains 15 residues. These data are taken from a study of shared clonotypes between healthy human individuals. Findings and caveats of the study: Several donors had 5% to 6% of their naive CD4 clonotypes in common. Sequencing of the sorted subsets was shown by rarefaction to be incomplete despite large depth.

Sequenced material: naive CD4+ T cells from PBMCs. Subset described: CD45RA+ positively selected. The clonotype comes from a man aged 18-30 years in good health. Some clones in this sample may be carry-over from other donors' samples. The chain uses TRBV5-1 and TRBJ2-3; D is undetermined. This chain's CDR3 is CASSLNGRGTDTQYF. DNA of the CDR3: TGCGCCAGCAGCTTGAACGGGCGTGGCACAGATACGCAGTATTTT.